This entry describes one T cell receptor (beta chain). Libraries were prepared by immunoSEQ multiplex PCR; TCRdb keeps only in-frame clonotypes and omits some of them. The sample shows 56,000 or so clones, almost 95% of them seen only once. The sample is drawn from a study of T cell changes during pregnancy in multiple sclerosis. Per germline, CDR1 SNHLY and CDR2 FYNNEI. The V end was cut by 4 bases, the J end by 0 bases, with 6 bases between. The CDR3 is 13 amino acids. The TCR was taken from a female donor with multiple sclerosis, enrolled in a pregnancy study. Sample: CD4+ T cells from peripheral blood mononuclear cells, taken in the third trimester of pregnancy. V and J are TRBV2 and TRBJ1-1; D not resolved. The CDR3 protein is CASSAGMNTEAFF. CDR3 coding DNA: TGTGCCAGCAGTGCCGGGATGAACACTGAAGCTTTCTTT.